This T cell receptor (beta chain) derives from a study of cytomegalovirus exposure and HLA in healthy donors. Study findings and constraints: In a later analysis, HLA-associated TCR beta chains were more clonally expanded than equally common others. Listed as cytomegalovirus-associated were 164 TCR beta chains.

To note about this clone: Its antigen is still unknown.

Vbeta (60) and Jbeta (13) primers were used in the PCR. Clones were sequenced by immunoSEQ multiplex PCR, and TCRdb holds only the in-frame ones, with some missing. The sample holds about 160,000 clones, around 83% seen once. CDR1 and CDR2 (germline): SGHAT, FQNNGV. Trimming took off 3 bases at V and 5 bases at J, with 14 bases between the two ends. CDR3 length equals 14 residues. The clonotype was recovered from a male donor in good health and CMV-seropositive. The genes are TRBV11-2 and TRBJ2-7; possibly TRBD1 for D (5 bases). Sequencing was performed on PBMCs. The CDR3: CASSLEAGLDEQYF. Written as DNA, the CDR3 is TGTGCCAGCAGCTTGGAAGCAGGGCTCGACGAGCAGTACTTC. Based on the CDR3 plus reference TRBV11-2 and TRBJ2-7, the full variable domain is EAGVAQSPRYKIIEKRQSVAFWCNPISGHATLYWYQQILGQGPKLLIQFQNNGVVDDSQLPKDRFSAERLKGVDSTLKIQPAKLEDSAVYLCASSLEAGLDEQYFGPGTRLTVT.